This TCR beta chain was identified during a study of cytomegalovirus exposure and HLA in healthy donors. Germline V gene sequence: CDR1 SGHRS, CDR2 YFSETQ. V gave up 1 base and J gave up 7 bases; unmatched junction bases: 7. The CDR3 consists of 15 residues. A word on this clone: The antigen is undetermined.

Both 60 Vbeta primers and 13 Jbeta primers went into the PCR. The protocol was immunoSEQ multiplex PCR, while the TCRdb copy is restricted to in-frame clones and leaves out a portion. Altogether under 250,000 clones are present, around 84% being singletons, with the ten largest covering 0.24%. Study findings and constraints: When the data were analyzed later, several of the most significant clusters appeared to be linked to common viral pathogens. A highly shared variant cluster was judged a likely technical artifact. Analysis performed later found approximately 17,000 TCR beta sequences associated with HLA alleles at 0.05 false discovery rate.

The sequenced sample consisted of PBMCs. This receptor was obtained from a girl aged 2 to 9 in good health and CMV-seronegative. This sequence joins TRBV5-1 and TRBJ2-1; 8 bases agree with TRBD1. CDR3 DNA: TGCGCCAGCAGCTTGAAAGGCAGGGGGCAAAATGAGCAGTTCTTC. It specifies CASSLKGRGQNEQFF.